Listed below are T cell receptor beta chains from one sample, sequenced in a study of blood T cell repertoires in COVID-19. Measured with immunoSEQ multiplex PCR; TCRdb has only the in-frame clones, and not every one. The table has 200,000 to 250,000 clones, about nine tenths seen once. Material for sequencing was peripheral blood. The receptor source for this set is a man aged 30 to 45 who had recovered from COVID-19. Each CDR3 is given with its conserved first and last residue. Where a row states a size, it is once, few, many or the class of an expanded clone; other rows omit it.

V	size	J	CDR3
TRBV7-2	NA	TRBJ1-2	CASSLSVSNYGYTF
TRBV5-1	NA	TRBJ2-7	CASSLARDRRGQYF
TRBV5-1	NA	TRBJ2-5	CASSLAVQNQETQYF
TRBV4-2	NA	TRBJ2-3	CASSQETVSSTDTQYF
TRBV11-3	few	TRBJ2-7	CASSFPGLFFYEQYF
TRBV30	few	TRBJ2-7	CAWSSGGHYEQYF
TRBV19	NA	TRBJ1-1	CASSIRGQGNTEAFF
TRBV6-4	NA	TRBJ1-5	CASSESEDQPQHF
TRBV4-2	once	TRBJ2-5	CASSQDGIAGGQGETQYF
TRBV25-1	NA	TRBJ1-4	CASSESGGLSEKLFF
TRBV10-3	NA	TRBJ2-3	CAIWERTDTQYF
TRBV19	NA	TRBJ1-2	CAVARDGSIGGYTF
TRBV10-1	many	TRBJ2-7	CASSDGSAGTDYEQYF
TRBV24-1	NA	TRBJ1-4	CATSDRQGTNEKLFF
TRBV19	NA	TRBJ2-1	CASSIISGGYNEQFF
TRBV6-6	few	TRBJ2-2	CANRAGPGELFF
TRBV3-1/TRBV3-2	NA	TRBJ1-2	CASSHNAGSGYTF
TRBV3-1/TRBV3-2	NA	TRBJ1-2	CASSQVSGDSDRYYGYTF
TRBV6-5	NA	TRBJ2-3	CASSPSWTSADTQYF
TRBV14	few	TRBJ1-1	CASSPDRRTEAFF
TRBV18	NA	TRBJ1-2	CASSTRDGNYGYTF
TRBV12-3/TRBV12-4	NA	TRBJ1-6	CASSLRNSPLHF
TRBV7-2	NA	TRBJ1-2	CASSARSLRGYTF
TRBV11-2	NA	TRBJ1-6	CASSSDPGNSPLHF
TRBV11-2	once	TRBJ2-7	CASSFSTDRGVF
TRBV6-5	once	TRBJ1-2	CASSYSTGGSSYGYTF
TRBV12-3/TRBV12-4	NA	TRBJ1-2	CASSFPGRYGYTF
TRBV5-1	NA	TRBJ1-2	CASSPGGGYNYGYTF
TRBV12-2	once	TRBJ1-5	CASRSPNRAQHF
TRBV5-5	NA	TRBJ2-7	CASSLTQGSEQYF
TRBV4-1	NA	TRBJ2-1	CASSPQTGTGRVNEQFF
TRBV11-2	NA	TRBJ1-5	CASSADRSFSNQPQHF
TRBV5-1	NA	TRBJ2-7	CASSSRQANYEQYF
TRBV9	NA	TRBJ2-7	CASSGPAQGAYKSEQYF
TRBV10-3	NA	TRBJ1-2	CAIRRQGAAYGYTF
TRBV19	NA	TRBJ1-2	CASSIGYPNGNPKVPNYGYTF
TRBV19	few	TRBJ1-5	CASSTRDSSNQPQHF
TRBV4-1	NA	TRBJ1-2	CASSPSGDPREGYTF
TRBV18	NA	TRBJ2-1	CASQEQGDNEQFF
TRBV10-3	once	TRBJ1-4	CAISGGQGNEKLFF
TRBV6-6	once	TRBJ1-5	CAIRAGVSNQPQHF
TRBV6-5	NA	TRBJ1-1	CASWEDRLNTEAFF
TRBV12-3/TRBV12-4	NA	TRBJ1-1	CASSLRVNTEAFF
TRBV5-1	NA	TRBJ2-1	CASREGLGSYNEQFF
TRBV12-5	NA	TRBJ1-1	CASGEDSWGGRTEAFF
TRBV3-1/TRBV3-2	once	TRBJ1-2	CASSHPYGYTF
TRBV5-6	NA	TRBJ2-5	CASSLGERQTQYF
TRBV29-1	NA	TRBJ2-5	CSVAPGIQGAGETQYF
TRBV7-9	once	TRBJ2-1	CASSLVGGVGEQFF